The 5 T cell receptor beta chains reported below all come from one sample, sequenced in a study of blood T cell repertoires in COVID-19. Sequencing used immunoSEQ multiplex PCR; TCRdb keeps in-frame clones, though not all of them. The sample gives under 350,000 clones, 85% of which show up once; roughly 15% is in the top ten. The source material was peripheral blood. These receptors originate from a human donor in a cohort sampled during active COVID-19.

The rearrangement joins TRBV7-8 to TRBJ2-1; 12 bases agree with TRBD2. The trim removed 4 bases at V and 6 bases at J, leaving 4 bases unmatched. The CDR3 covers 15 residues. From germline, CDR1 is SGHVS and CDR2 FQNEAQ. CDR3 sequence: CASSSGLAGINEQFF. The DNA for the CDR3 is TGTGCCAGCAGCTCCGGACTAGCGGGAATCAATGAGCAGTTCTTC.

This sequence joins TRBV13 and TRBJ2-7; 9 positions agree with TRBD2. V dropped 5 bases and J dropped 4; count of bases not matched to a gene: 9. Looked up from germline, CDR1 is PRHDT and CDR2 is FYEKMQ (reference sequence). CDR3 length equals 15 residues. The CDR3 region has the DNA TGTGCCAGCAGCGGAAATAGCGGGAGCCAGTACGAGCAGTACTTC. This gives the protein CASSGNSGSQYEQYF.

The chain carries TRBV18 and TRBJ1-4, with D hard to call. The V gene lost 3 bases and the J gene lost 5 bases, with 13 bases spanning the gap. CDR1 is KGHSH and CDR2 is LQKENI in the germline V gene. This CDR3 has 15 amino acids. The CDR3 is CASSPELISNEKLFF. CDR3 coding DNA: TGTGCCAGCTCACCCGAGCTAATCTCAAATGAAAAACTGTTTTTT. Looking up the rest from reference TRBV18 and TRBJ1-4 gives the full variable domain: NAGVMQNPRHLVRRRGQEARLRCSPMKGHSHVYWYRQLPEEGLKFMVYLQKENIIDESGMPKERFSAEFPKEGPSILRIQQVVRGDSAAYFCASSPELISNEKLFFGSGTQLSVL.

Comments on this clone: Other nucleotide sequences from this sample produce the same CDR3. V is TRBV5-1 and J is TRBJ2-1, with 10 positions matching TRBD2. The germline CDR1 and CDR2 sequences are SGHRS and YFSETQ. J gave up 0 bases and V 4 bases, and 1 base lay outside the gene matches. CDR3 size: 15 residues. For the CDR3, the DNA is TGCGCCAGCAGCCCTAGCGGGAGCTCCTACAATGAGCAGTTCTTC. Its translation is CASSPSGSSYNEQFF.

This clone was recorded once. This rearrangement joins TRBV19 to TRBJ2-4, with D hard to call. Germline V gene lookup returns CDR1 LNHDA and CDR2 SQIVND (reference sequence). V lost 3 bases and J 5 bases, leaving 5 bases between the germline ends. The CDR3 runs to 12 residues. The CDR3 loop is CASSIGENIQYF. In DNA, the CDR3 is TGTGCCAGTAGTATCGGAGAAAACATTCAGTACTTC.